The rows below give T cell receptor beta chains drawn from one sample of a study of regulatory T cells in long-lasting Graves disease. TCRdb processed the multiplex PCR reads anew with MiXCR; each CDR3 protein has one entry. The table has a few hundred thousand distinct CDR3 sequences, 14% to 15% seen once. These data were also filed under a second study, of T cells in Graves' hyperthyroidism and ophthalmopathy.

Source: peripheral blood mononuclear cells (PBMCs), taken at new diagnosis, from a patient treated with antithyroid drugs. The receptors derive from a woman between 40 and 50 years old with Graves disease. Each CDR3 is given with its conserved first and last residue. The D gene is left open where the match is weak. Some rows mark clone size as missing; the rest say once, few, many or name a class of expanded clone.

size,V,D,J,CDR3,DNA
many,TRBV7-8,NA,TRBJ1-5,CASSLSLRGGQPQHF,TGTGCCAGCAGCTTATCCCTCAGGGGCGGTCAGCCCCAGCATTTT
many,TRBV28,NA,TRBJ2-7,CASSLSGTIGGYEQYF,TGTGCCAGCAGTTTATCCGGGACGATCGGGGGCTACGAGCAGTACTTC
once,TRBV12-3/TRBV12-4,NA,TRBJ1-1,CASSFTQNTEAFF,TGTGCCAGCAGTTTCACCCAGAACACTGAAGCTTTCTTT
many,TRBV2,NA,TRBJ2-1,CASRASSSQFF,TGTGCCAGCCGGGCCTCCTCTTCTCAGTTCTTC
many,TRBV12-3/TRBV12-4,NA,TRBJ2-7,CASSSGPPSYEQYF,TGTGCCAGCAGTTCCGGGCCCCCTTCCTACGAGCAGTACTTC
many,TRBV2,NA,TRBJ2-7,CASLGPSYEQYF,TGTGCCAGCCTCGGTCCCTCCTACGAGCAGTACTTC
many,TRBV27,TRBD1,TRBJ2-3,CASSGTGGSTDTQYF,TGTGCCAGCAGTGGGACAGGGGGATCGACAGATACGCAGTATTTT
NA,TRBV6-5,TRBD2,TRBJ2-2,CASSYGTSPTGELFF,TGTGCCAGCAGCTACGGGACTAGCCCCACCGGGGAGCTGTTTTTT
few,TRBV4-1,NA,TRBJ1-3,CASSQGLRNTIYF,TGCGCCAGCAGCCAGGGGCTTCGAAACACCATATATTTT
few,TRBV20-1,NA,TRBJ2-1,CSARDSQLNGEQFF,TGCAGTGCTAGAGATTCACAGCTCAATGGGGAGCAGTTCTTC
many,TRBV14,TRBD1,TRBJ1-2,CASSPPGQRLYGYTF,TGTGCCAGCAGCCCGCCGGGACAGAGACTCTATGGCTACACCTTC
many,TRBV27,NA,TRBJ2-7,CASRSLSYEQYF,TGTGCCAGCAGAAGCCTAAGCTACGAGCAGTACTTC
few,TRBV4-1,TRBD1,TRBJ1-2,CASSQTTGTGAQNYGYTF,TGCGCCAGCAGCCAAACGACCGGGACAGGGGCGCAGAACTATGGCTACACCTTC
NA,TRBV28,NA,TRBJ1-2,CASSLWGRTGGYTF,TGTGCCAGCAGTTTATGGGGGCGCACCGGTGGCTACACCTTC
many,TRBV28,NA,TRBJ2-5,CASSPPERGETQYF,TGTGCCAGCAGTCCCCCCGAGAGGGGAGAGACCCAGTACTTC
many,TRBV7-6,NA,TRBJ2-7,CASSLDEGRYEQYF,TGTGCCAGCAGCTTAGATGAGGGACGCTACGAGCAGTACTTC
few,TRBV11-1,TRBD2,TRBJ2-1,CASSLPLAGGWAYNEQFF,TGTGCCAGCAGCTTACCACTAGCGGGAGGGTGGGCCTACAATGAGCAGTTCTTC
few,TRBV5-1,NA,TRBJ1-2,CASSLGGAIDGYTF,TGCGCCAGCAGCTTGGGGGGGGCCATTGACGGCTACACCTTC
many,TRBV24-1,TRBD1,TRBJ1-5,CATSDHRGPKNQPQHF,TGTGCCACCAGTGATCACAGGGGACCAAAGAATCAGCCCCAGCATTTT
few,TRBV27,NA,TRBJ2-1,CASSLFSYNEQFF,TGTGCCAGCAGTTTATTCTCCTACAATGAGCAGTTCTTC
many,TRBV27,NA,TRBJ2-1,CASSLLLGGPYNEQFF,TGTGCCAGCAGTTTATTATTGGGAGGCCCCTACAATGAGCAGTTCTTC
many,TRBV7-9,NA,TRBJ2-3,CASSRGPSTDTQYF,TGTGCCAGTTCCCGAGGCCCTAGCACAGATACGCAGTATTTT
few,TRBV6-1,TRBD2,TRBJ2-1,CASKNSGLAGGGFF,TGTGCCAGCAAAAATTCTGGACTAGCGGGAGGAGGGTTCTTC
few,TRBV19,NA,TRBJ2-3,CASSIPPTDTQYF,TGTGCCAGTAGTATTCCCCCCACAGATACGCAGTATTTT
many,TRBV5-5,TRBD1,TRBJ1-6,CASNRGRSNSPLHF,TGTGCCAGTAACAGGGGGCGAAGTAATTCACCCCTCCACTTT
many,TRBV9,TRBD2,TRBJ2-3,CASSPRLAGEADTQYF,TGTGCCAGCAGCCCCCGACTAGCGGGAGAGGCAGATACGCAGTATTTT
many,TRBV6-1,TRBD2,TRBJ2-7,CASRRRGAGVSYEQYF,TGTGCCAGCAGGCGGAGAGGGGCGGGAGTATCCTACGAGCAGTACTTC
many,TRBV2,TRBD1,TRBJ2-3,CASRRTGRTDTQYF,TGTGCCAGCAGGCGGACAGGTCGCACAGATACGCAGTATTTT
NA,TRBV6-2/TRBV6-3,TRBD2,TRBJ2-5,CASSASTSGRAFFF,TGTGCCAGCAGTGCCTCGACTAGCGGGAGGGCCTTTTTCTTC
many,TRBV30,NA,TRBJ2-3,CAWSRGRENGDTQYF,TGTGCCTGGAGTAGGGGCAGGGAGAATGGAGATACGCAGTATTTT
many,TRBV5-1,TRBD1,TRBJ2-7,CASSIPGQGNEQYF,TGCGCCAGCAGCATACCGGGACAGGGAAACGAGCAGTACTTC
NA,TRBV9,NA,TRBJ2-1,CASSVGTVYEQFF,TGTGCCAGCAGCGTGGGGACGGTCTATGAGCAGTTCTTC